The clone carrying this TCR beta chain was detected a few times. The data originate from a study of T cells in Graves' hyperthyroidism and ophthalmopathy. About the research overall: At the time of initial diagnosis and before any treatment, peripheral blood was collected.

The CDR3 is 13 amino acids. V shed 2 bases and J shed 4 bases, with 6 bases lying between them. The V gene's germline CDR1 is MNHEY and CDR2 SVGAGI. RNA transcripts yielded amplified TCR beta CDR3 regions. A set of HTBI primers served as the primers for a first-round RT-PCR of the TCR CDR3. MiXCR, applied by TCRdb to the multiplex PCR reads, yields one record per CDR3 protein. Among some 360,000 distinct CDR3 sequences listed, 15% to 20% were seen once. The origin of this receptor is a woman in her 40s with Graves' ophthalmopathy. The rearrangement links TRBV6-5 to TRBJ1-5; D is unresolved. Material for sequencing was blood. Written as DNA, the CDR3 is TGTGCCAGCAGTTACGGGTTAAATCAGCCCCAGCATTTT. This translates into CASSYGLNQPQHF.